Here is one TCR beta chain with its context. It may be a read error: a sequence one base away is much more abundant. The CDR3 end shows no conserved phenylalanine or tryptophan, and so a read error is likely. Rearranged V-D-J TRB sequences were amplified with a mixed TRB-A/B primer pool. TCRdb passed the multiplex PCR reads through MiXCR, listing each CDR3 protein once. The sample includes roughly 8,000 distinct CDR3 sequences, less than 40% of them seen just once. This sample stems from a study of T cell repertoires in aging, cancer and after chemotherapy. About the research overall: Six age groups, ranging from 30 or younger to 70 or older, included the donors.

TCR beta rearrangements were amplified from peripheral blood genomic DNA. Deletions cut 4 bases from V and 4 bases from J, with 11 bases between. The germline CDR1 and CDR2 sequences are SQVTM and ANQGSEA. This CDR3 has 12 amino acids. The chain links TRBV29-1 to TRBJ2-7; D is perhaps TRBD1 (6 bases). Sequenced material: blood. This TCR was sampled from a human donor in good health. CDR3 amino acids: CSVVQGSYEQYL. DNA of the CDR3: TGCAGCGTTGTCCAGGGGTCGTACGAGCAGTACTTG.